This T cell receptor beta chain was sequenced during a study of beta chain features in type 1 diabetes. The ends were cut back, 1 base at V and 7 bases at J, with 16 bases in the middle. This CDR3 is 15 amino acids long. Per the germline V gene, CDR1 is MGHDK and CDR2 is SYGVNS. All sorted populations exceeded 95% purity. What was sequenced were expressed TCRB transcripts, since all of the isolated RNA had been reverse transcribed. Sequencing used immunoSEQ multiplex PCR; TCRdb keeps in-frame clones, though not all of them. This sample yields over 500,000 clones, of which around 15% are seen a single time; roughly 0.098% belongs to the top ten. This clone has just a few counts. Its cognate antigen is unknown. Whole-study findings and limits: All four CD4+ subsets from Type 1 diabetes patients carried moderately but significantly shorter TCRB CDR3s.

V gene TRBV25-1 combines with J gene TRBJ1-1; a possible D gene is TRBD1 (5 bases). What was sequenced was naive CD4+ T cells from blood. The origin of this receptor is a man aged 18-30 years in good health. The CDR3 DNA reads as TGTGCCAGCAGTGAATCTAAGGGGAGGCTTGGTGAAGCTTTCTTT. The encoded protein is CASSESKGRLGEAFF.